Listed here are 24 T cell receptor beta chains from one sample, sequenced in a study of Graves' ophthalmopathy and Graves' hyperthyroidism. Beta-chain TCR CDR3 regions were amplified from RNA transcripts. Second-round multiplex PCR came after first-round RT-PCR with HTBI primers. TCRdb processed the multiplex PCR reads anew with MiXCR; each CDR3 protein has one entry. The table shows some 400,000 distinct CDR3 sequences, with around 18% occurring only once. The sample taken for sequencing was peripheral blood. Source of these receptors: a woman in her late teens or twenties with Graves' ophthalmopathy.

This clonotype was counted ten times or more. This chain uses TRBV28 with TRBJ1-5, with D maybe TRBD1 (5 bases). The germline CDR1 and CDR2 sequences are MDHEN and SYDVKM. This CDR3 has 18 residues. Trimming removed 4 bases from V and 8 bases from J, with 27 bases in between. The CDR3 nucleotides are TGTGCCAGCAGTTGGGCAGGGCCGTTCAGCCCCAGCAAAAAGCCCCAGCATTTT. This sequence encodes CASSWAGPFSPSKKPQHF.

The V call is TRBV20-1, the J call TRBJ2-7, with TRBD1 matching 12 bases. The ends lost 6 bases at V and 9 bases at J; junction bases unmatched: 12. CDR1 is DFQATT, CDR2 SNEGSKA, per germline (reference sequence). This CDR3 comprises 14 residues. The CDR3: CSAQTGTGGAGQYF. The CDR3 coding sequence is TGCAGTGCCCAAACCGGGACAGGGGGCGCAGGGCAGTACTTC.

This rearrangement joins TRBV4-2 to TRBJ2-7; 11 positions agree with TRBD1. CDR3 length equals 18 residues. With 3 bases clipped from V and 3 bases from J, the junction kept 13 bases outside the gene matches. From germline, CDR1 is LGHNA and CDR2 YNFKEQ. In DNA, the CDR3 is TGTGCCAGCAGCCAGGAGGTCGTGACGGACAGGGGGCTCTACGAGCAGTACTTC. This encodes CASSQEVVTDRGLYEQYF.

This clonotype was detected many times. The J gene is TRBJ2-7, the V gene TRBV7-8, with D unresolved. Germline lookup yields CDR1 SGHVS and CDR2 FQNEAQ. The V gene lost 8 bases and the J gene lost 0 bases, with 8 bases spanning the gap. The CDR3 runs to 12 residues. CDR3 protein: CASQDPSYEQYF. CDR3 coding DNA: TGTGCCAGCCAGGACCCCTCCTACGAGCAGTACTTC.

This clonotype was observed at least ten times. V and J are TRBV20-1 and TRBJ2-7, with TRBD2 identical over 10 bases. Per germline, CDR1 DFQATT and CDR2 SNEGSKA (reference sequence). The CDR3 sequence is 19 residues long. The V and J ends lost 7 bases and 5 bases, in that order; junction bases with no gene match: 26. The CDR3 DNA reads as TGCAGTGTCACCACCCGGGCAGCGGGAGGGCCCTATTTTTACAACGAGCAGTACTTC. This sequence encodes CSVTTRAAGGPYFYNEQYF.

The sample holds many counts of this clonotype. The rearrangement joins TRBV6-2 or TRBV6-3 to TRBJ1-1; 7 positions agree with TRBD1. V gave up 5 bases and J gave up 1 base; unmatched junction bases: 7. Germline CDR1 reads MNHEY; CDR2 reads SVGEGT. This CDR3 has 15 amino acids. For the CDR3, the DNA is TGTGCCAGCAGTACCGACAGGGCGGGGAACACTGAAGCTTTCTTT. Encoded protein: CASSTDRAGNTEAFF.

The sample holds many counts of this clonotype. The chain links TRBV11-2 to TRBJ2-3; no clear D. Trimming left V 2 bases short and J 1 base short, with 4 bases between. The CDR3 length is 13 residues. Germline V gene data show CDR1 as SGHAT and CDR2 as FQNNGV. CDR3: CASSLSGTDTQYF. CDR3 bases: TGTGCCAGCAGCTTATCTGGCACAGATACGCAGTATTTT.

Regarding this clonotype: Germline and junction disagree at one end, which may indicate a read error. V gene TRBV12-3 or TRBV12-4 combines with J gene TRBJ1-5; 8 bases fit TRBD1. The CDR3 runs 16 residues. CDR3 amino acids: CASSSQGVIGNQPQHF. In DNA, the CDR3 is TGTGCCAGCAGCTCACAGGGGGTGATTGGAAATCAGCCCCAGCACTTT.

This clonotype was recorded many times. The chain combines TRBV20-1 with TRBJ2-5, with 9 bases matching TRBD2. Germline V gene lookup returns CDR1 DFQATT and CDR2 SNEGSKA (reference sequence). The CDR3 contains 16 residues. J gave up 1 base and V 0 bases, and 6 bases lay outside the gene matches. CDR3 nucleotide sequence: TGCAGTGCTAGAGAGGGGCTAGCGGGGCTCCAAGAGACCCAGTACTTC. Protein: CSAREGLAGLQETQYF.

DNA of the CDR3: TGTGCCAGCAGCCGTTCGCAACTTCACTATGGCTACACCTTC. Its protein product is CASSRSQLHYGYTF. This chain uses TRBV12-3 or TRBV12-4 with TRBJ1-2; D unclear. The CDR3 totals 14 residues. The V gene lost 6 bases and the J gene lost 3 bases, with 14 bases spanning the gap.

This clonotype was detected many times. The rearrangement uses TRBV6-5 and TRBJ1-1, with D possibly matching TRBD1 (6 bases). The V and J ends lost 8 bases and 10 bases respectively, with 17 bases between them. Looked up from germline, CDR1 is MNHEY and CDR2 is SVGAGI. CDR3 length: 12 amino acids. The CDR3 coding sequence is TGTGCCAGCGCGCAGGGGCCGGGGGTAGCTTTCTTT. This translates into CASAQGPGVAFF.

This clonotype was detected ten times or more. This chain uses TRBV28 with TRBJ2-5; D may be TRBD1 (6 bases). V shed 8 bases and J shed 5 bases, with 15 bases lying between them. The germline gives CDR1 MDHEN, CDR2 SYDVKM. The CDR3 loop spans 13 amino acids. DNA for the CDR3: TGTGCCAGCTCCTCAGGGGCGCGGGAGACCCAGTACTTC. As protein: CASSSGARETQYF.

This clonotype was observed many times. The chain joins TRBV28 to TRBJ1-1; 8 bases are a match to TRBD1. This CDR3 contains 19 residues. The V segment lost 5 bases and the J segment 0 bases; nucleotides outside the gene matches: 17. Germline CDR1 and CDR2: MDHEN and SYDVKM. CDR3 in DNA: TGTGCCAGCAGTGGCCTGTTGGACAGGGAGACTCTAGTGAACACTGAAGCTTTCTTT. Protein sequence: CASSGLLDRETLVNTEAFF.

In its sample, this clonotype was seen many times. A junction boundary mismatches the germline segment, possibly from a read error. The CDR3 reads CASSLVPKQGRLF. For the CDR3, the DNA is TGTGCCAGCAGCTTAGTCCCTAAACAGGGTAGACTCTTC. The chain employs TRBV7-2 and TRBJ2-5, with D possibly matching TRBD1 (6 bases). Germline lookup yields CDR1 SGHTA and CDR2 FQGNSA. The CDR3 has 13 amino acids.

At least ten counts were recorded for this clonotype. This CDR3 reads CASSLEGRREQYF. The DNA for the CDR3 is TGTGCCAGCAGCTTAGAGGGTAGGCGGGAGCAGTACTTC. This chain joins TRBV11-2 and TRBJ2-7; D not certain. The CDR3 sequence is 13 residues long. Trimming cost V 0 bases and J 7 bases, with 10 bases left between them. CDR1 is SGHAT and CDR2 is FQNNGV in the germline V gene. The variable domain in full, with the rest retrieved from reference TRBV11-2 and TRBJ2-7, is EAGVAQSPRYKIIEKRQSVAFWCNPISGHATLYWYQQILGQGPKLLIQFQNNGVVDDSQLPKDRFSAERLKGVDSTLKIQPAKLEDSAVYLCASSLEGRREQYFGPGTRLTVT.

This chain links TRBV19 with TRBJ2-4; 7 bases match TRBD1. Germline V gene lookup returns CDR1 LNHDA and CDR2 SQIVND (reference sequence). Germline trimming cut 6 bases from V and 0 bases from J; bases unmatched to any gene: 2. This CDR3 spans 14 amino acids. CDR3 coding DNA: TGTGCCAGTAGCCGGGACAGAGCCAAAAACATTCAGTACTTC. Translated, it gives CASSRDRAKNIQYF.

This clonotype showed up just a few times. The chain carries TRBV20-1 and TRBJ2-7; 7 nucleotides align to TRBD1. This CDR3 has 12 amino acids. V lost 7 bases and J lost 6; bases outside the gene matches: 9. The germline V gene has CDR1 DFQATT and CDR2 SNEGSKA (reference sequence). The CDR3 is CSGARGGFEQYF. DNA for the CDR3: TGCAGTGGTGCGAGAGGGGGCTTCGAGCAGTACTTC.

This clonotype was detected many times. A read error may be the cause here, since a much bigger clone is one base away. The chain couples TRBV7-3 to TRBJ2-2; a possible D gene is TRBD1 (5 bases). V was cut by 2 bases and J by 4 bases, with 8 bases left in between. CDR3 length equals 14 residues. Per germline, CDR1 SGHTA and CDR2 FQGTGA. The CDR3: CASSLGRATGELFF. CDR3 coding DNA: TGTGCCAGCAGCTTAGGCAGGGCCACCGGGGAGCTGTTTTTT. The full variable domain, with the rest looked up from reference TRBV7-3 and TRBJ2-2, is GAGVSQTPSNKVTEKGKYVELRCDPISGHTALYWYRQSLGQGPEFLIYFQGTGAADDSGLPNDRFFAVRPEGSVSTLKIQRTERGDSAVYLCASSLGRATGELFFGEGSRLTVL.

This clonotype occurred many times. The DNA for the CDR3 is TGTGCCAGCAGTTTCGGAAGGGCGGGAGAGACCCAGTACTTC. It codes for CASSFGRAGETQYF. The chain recombines TRBV27 with TRBJ2-5; tentatively, D is TRBD2 (5 bases). The CDR3 loop spans 14 amino acids. Looked up from germline, CDR1 is MNHEY and CDR2 is SMNVEV (reference sequence). With 3 bases removed from V and 4 bases from J, the gap between germline ends came to 12 bases.

This chain uses TRBV6-1 with TRBJ2-5; 7 bases match TRBD1. This CDR3 comprises 14 residues. Germline V gives CDR1 MNHNS, CDR2 SASEGT. V was clipped by 7 bases and J by 1 base; unmatched bases: 6. In DNA form, the CDR3 reads TGTGCCAGCATTCCCACAGGGGCCCAAGAGACCCAGTACTTC. Its protein is CASIPTGAQETQYF.

The sample holds many counts of this clonotype. The chain joins TRBV6-2 or TRBV6-3 to TRBJ2-7; 9 bases align to TRBD1. From germline, CDR1 is MNHEY and CDR2 SVGEGT. V shed 8 bases and J 3 bases; nucleotides not matched to a gene: 8. The CDR3 sequence is 14 residues long. CDR3 DNA: TGTGCCAGCTGTGGGACAGGGTATCTCTACGAGCAGTACTTC. Residues: CASCGTGYLYEQYF.

This clonotype has at least ten counts. The chain couples TRBV6-1 to TRBJ2-7, with D unresolved. Germline V gives CDR1 MNHNS, CDR2 SASEGT. This CDR3 is 13 amino acids long. V gave up 2 bases and J gave up 1 base, with 6 bases separating them. The CDR3: CASSELRSYEQYF. The CDR3 DNA reads TGTGCCAGCAGTGAATTGCGGTCCTACGAGCAGTACTTC.

This clonotype was seen many times. This chain joins TRBV6-1 and TRBJ2-7; D gene unclear. Germline V gives CDR1 MNHNS, CDR2 SASEGT. Trimming cost V 2 bases and J 1 base, with 9 bases left between them. The CDR3 is 14 amino acids. CDR3 sequence: CASSETTVSYEQYF. CDR3 nucleotides: TGTGCCAGCAGTGAAACGACCGTGTCCTACGAGCAGTACTTC.

This clonotype was recorded many times. This chain connects TRBV28 to TRBJ1-1; D uncertain. The length of the CDR3 is 13 residues. Per germline, CDR1 MDHEN and CDR2 SYDVKM. V lost 6 bases to trimming and J lost 5 bases, with 13 bases between them. CDR3 amino acids: CASSLGGRTEAFF. In nucleotides, the CDR3 is TGTGCCAGCAGCCTAGGAGGGAGGACTGAAGCTTTCTTT.